This TCR beta chain stems from a study of blood T cells in healthy people across ages. This clonotype was counted a few times. It was with a sample-barcoded 5' primer and a J-beta primer mix that a second PCR of roughly 7 to 12 cycles was run. Using its own MiXCR run on the 5' RACE reads, TCRdb lists one record per CDR3 protein. The profile covers some 800,000 distinct CDR3 sequences, with under 55% appearing a single time and nearly 20% taken by the ten largest. Per germline, CDR1 SGHRS and CDR2 YFSETQ. Trimming took 7 bases from V and 1 from J; bases not matched to a gene: 3. The CDR3 sequence is 13 residues long. Peripheral blood samples of 9 to 10 milliliters were drawn from each donor.

Sequences were obtained from blood. The genes are TRBV5-1 and TRBJ2-5, with 8 bases fitting TRBD1. This sequence originates from a man between 60 and 75 years old in good health. For the CDR3, the DNA is TGCGCCAGCCGACAGGGGTTCCAAGAGACCCAGTACTTC. It is translated as CASRQGFQETQYF.